What follows are 17 T cell receptor beta chains derived from one specimen sequenced in a study of metastatic and nonmetastatic thyroid tumors (dated by TCRdb to 2018 to 2020). None of the patients had been given any treatment before thyroid surgery. The library was made by PCR. The data were produced on an Illumina HiSeq 4000. TCRdb trimmed public reads at Q25 via fastp, called clones via MiXCR and kept in-frame beta chains. This sample lists over 45,000 clones; approximately 24% were detected once. The ten most abundant clones make up 3.8% of the sample. Sequencing was performed on blood. All receptors derive from a male donor with papillary thyroid cancer or a benign thyroid nodule (not recorded which). Some clones in this sample may be carry-over from other donors' samples.

The chain uses TRBV9 and TRBJ2-2; tentative D call: TRBD1 (5 bases). The V end was cut by 0 bases, the J end by 8 bases, with 11 bases between. CDR1 SGDLS and CDR2 YYNGEE come from the germline V gene. The CDR3 consists of 14 residues. The CDR3 loop reads CASSVEYRGGELFF. In DNA form, the CDR3 reads TGTGCCAGCAGCGTAGAATATAGGGGAGGGGAGCTGTTTTTT.

Many counts were recorded for this clone. This sequence joins TRBV27 and TRBJ1-2; possible D gene TRBD1, 5 bases. Trimming took off 7 bases at V and 6 bases at J, with 18 bases between the two ends. The CDR3 length is 14 residues. Germline CDR1 reads MNHEY; CDR2 reads SMNVEV (reference sequence). CDR3 coding DNA: TGTGCCAGCAAAACCGGGGGGGGAGGGGATGGCTACACCTTC. It translates to CASKTGGGGDGYTF.

As DNA, the CDR3 is TGTGCCAGTAGCGAACCGAAATTACAGGGGGCGCTTGCGCAGCCCCAGCATTTT. This codes for CASSEPKLQGALAQPQHF. The rearrangement joins TRBV6-1 to TRBJ1-5; 9 bases are shared with TRBD1. Looked up from germline, CDR1 is MNHNS and CDR2 is SASEGT. The CDR3 length is 18 residues. V lost 9 bases and J lost 7; bases outside the gene matches: 22.

The chain combines TRBV5-1 with TRBJ2-7; 8 bases match TRBD2. Germline CDR1 is SGHRS and CDR2 is YFSETQ. The CDR3 runs to 15 residues. V lost 3 bases, J lost 1 base, and 6 bases stayed unmatched. CDR3 bases: TGCGCCAGCAGCTCGCTAGCGGGTGTATCCTACGAGCAGTACTTC. Protein sequence: CASSSLAGVSYEQYF.

As regards this clone: The sample contains more than one DNA sequence encoding this CDR3. The V call is TRBV9, the J call TRBJ2-7, with unresolved D. Looked up from germline, CDR1 is SGDLS and CDR2 is YYNGEE. The length of the CDR3 is 14 residues. The V end lost 0 bases, the J end lost 3 bases, and 10 bases lay between the germline ends. The CDR3 sequence: CASSVARNSYEQYF. The CDR3 DNA reads as TGTGCCAGCAGCGTAGCCCGTAACAGCTACGAGCAGTACTTC.

This clone was counted many times. This chain links TRBV9 with TRBJ1-5; D uncertain. This CDR3 is built from 15 residues. Trimming removed 0 bases at V and 0 bases at J, with 7 bases between. The germline V gene encodes CDR1 SGDLS and CDR2 YYNGEE. The CDR3 DNA reads TGTGCCAGCAGCGTAGGGGTCGGTAGCAATCAGCCCCAGCATTTT. Translation: CASSVGVGSNQPQHF.

This clone was observed many times. The chain links TRBV3-1 to TRBJ2-2; 7 nucleotides match TRBD1. Germline assignment: CDR1 LGHDT and CDR2 YNNKEL (reference sequence). The CDR3 covers 17 residues. J gave up 5 bases and V 3 bases, and 12 bases lay outside the gene matches. The CDR3 nucleotides are TGTGCCAGCAGCCAGAGGGACAGAAGCGCGTATACCGGGGAGCTGTTTTTT. It translates to CASSQRDRSAYTGELFF.

At least ten counts were recorded for this clone. The chain couples TRBV12-3 or TRBV12-4 to TRBJ1-2; maybe TRBD1 (6 bases). CDR3 length equals 13 residues. The ends were cut back, 5 bases at V and 6 bases at J, with 13 bases in the middle. The CDR3 reads CASSIRDIHGYTF. CDR3 coding DNA: TGTGCCAGCAGTATCCGGGACATACATGGCTACACCTTC.

This clone was detected ten times or more. The V gene is TRBV7-3, the J gene TRBJ2-5; 12 bases are a match to TRBD2. Germline assignment: CDR1 SGHTA and CDR2 FQGTGA. Trimming removed 5 bases from V and 2 bases from J; junction bases left unmatched: 6. CDR3 length: 16 amino acids. The CDR3 DNA is TGTGCCAGCAGCCCCGGGCTAGCGGGGGGGCAAGAGACCCAGTACTTC. It codes for CASSPGLAGGQETQYF.

This clone was observed many times. The chain carries TRBV6-1 and TRBJ2-5; 9 bases are a match to TRBD1. V dropped 7 bases and J dropped 3; count of bases not matched to a gene: 6. The CDR3 runs 14 residues. Germline V gene sequence: CDR1 MNHNS, CDR2 SASEGT. CDR3 nucleotides: TGTGCCAGCATGGGACAGGGTAACAAAGAGACCCAGTACTTC. Its protein is CASMGQGNKETQYF.

The sample holds a few counts of this clone. The rearrangement uses TRBV6-2 or TRBV6-3 and TRBJ2-1; 7 bases are a match to TRBD1. Germline-derived CDR1 and CDR2 are MNHEY and SVGEGT. Losses at the gene ends were 2 bases for V and 0 bases for J; bases not matched to a gene: 4. The CDR3 loop spans 16 amino acids. CDR3 coding DNA: TGTGCCAGCAGTTACCTCAGGGGGAGCTCCTACAATGAGCAGTTCTTC. Translated, it gives CASSYLRGSSYNEQFF.

This clone came up many times. The chain uses TRBV15 and TRBJ2-7; TRBD1 matches at 8 bases. The CDR3 is 14 amino acids. Germline V lookup: CDR1 LNHNV, CDR2 YYDKDF (reference sequence). V lost 3 bases, J lost 1 base, and 2 bases stayed unmatched. The CDR3 loop reads CATSRDRESYEQYF. CDR3 sequence (DNA): TGTGCCACCAGCAGGGACAGGGAATCCTACGAGCAGTACTTC.

This clone has just a few counts. This chain links TRBV6-1 with TRBJ2-7, with D possibly matching TRBD2 (5 bases). Germline CDR1 MNHNS, CDR2 SASEGT. V was pared by 8 bases and J by 2 bases, with 16 bases between. This CDR3 region has 14 residues. In nucleotides, the CDR3 is TGTGCCAGCGGCCTCCTAGCCGATACCTACGAGCAGTACTTC. Translation: CASGLLADTYEQYF.

A remark on this clone: Compared with germline, one end of the junction differs, possibly owing to a read error. The chain recombines TRBV6-1 with TRBJ2-6, with D uncertain. CDR1 and CDR2 from the germline V gene are MNHNS and SASEGT. The CDR3 length is 15 residues. In DNA form, the CDR3 reads TGTGCCAGCAGTGAAAGATCTTCTGTGGCCAACGTCCTGACTTTC. Its translation: CASSERSSVANVLTF.

This clone has a count of ten or more. The chain combines TRBV12-3 or TRBV12-4 with TRBJ1-2, with D maybe TRBD1 (6 bases). V lost 7 bases to trimming and J lost 5 bases, with 11 bases between them. This CDR3 region has 12 residues. In DNA form, the CDR3 reads TGTGCCAGCAATGGGAGGGGGTATGGCTACACCTTC. Translated: CASNGRGYGYTF.

This clone was counted at least ten times. The rearrangement links TRBV19 to TRBJ1-4, with TRBD1 as a possible D gene (6 bases). Germline V gene data show CDR1 as LNHDA and CDR2 as SQIVND (reference sequence). The CDR3 has 15 residues. V was trimmed by 2 bases and J by 3 bases, leaving 10 bases between them. CDR3 nucleotide sequence: TGTGCCAGTAGTATAAGGGCAGGGGCTAATGAAAAACTGTTTTTT. It encodes CASSIRAGANEKLFF.

This clone was found many times. The chain is built from TRBV28 and TRBJ2-3; the match to TRBD2 covers 8 bases. V dropped 3 bases and J dropped 4; count of bases not matched to a gene: 15. Germline CDR1 MDHEN, CDR2 SYDVKM. This CDR3 has 18 amino acids. CDR3 sequence: CASSFRSGPAGASDTQYF. CDR3 bases: TGTGCCAGCAGTTTTAGGTCCGGTCCAGCGGGAGCGTCAGATACGCAGTATTTT.